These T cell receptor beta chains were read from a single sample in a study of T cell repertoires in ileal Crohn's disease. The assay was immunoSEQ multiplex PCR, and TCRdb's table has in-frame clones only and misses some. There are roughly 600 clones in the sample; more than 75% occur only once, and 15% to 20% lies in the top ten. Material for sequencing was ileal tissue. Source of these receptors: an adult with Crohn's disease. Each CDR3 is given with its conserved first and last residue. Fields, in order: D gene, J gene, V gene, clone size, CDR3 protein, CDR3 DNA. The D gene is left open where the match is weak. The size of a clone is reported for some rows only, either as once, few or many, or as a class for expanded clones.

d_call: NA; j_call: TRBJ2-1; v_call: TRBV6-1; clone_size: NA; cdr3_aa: CATHKRASLYNEQFF; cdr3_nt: TGTGCCACCCATAAAAGGGCCTCTCTGTACAATGAGCAGTTCTTC
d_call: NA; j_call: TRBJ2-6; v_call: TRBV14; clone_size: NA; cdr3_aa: CASSGACKQSRANVLTF; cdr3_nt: TGTGCCAGCAGCGGAGCCTGTAAACAAAGTCGGGCCAACGTCCTGACTTTC
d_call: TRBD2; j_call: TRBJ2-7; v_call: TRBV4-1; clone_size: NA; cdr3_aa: CASSQDRDYSYEQYF; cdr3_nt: TGCGCCAGCAGCCAAGATCGGGACTATTCCTACGAGCAGTACTTC
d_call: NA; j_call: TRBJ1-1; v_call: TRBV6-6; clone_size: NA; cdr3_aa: CASSYSLKRTEAFF; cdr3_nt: TGTGCCAGCAGTTACTCCTTGAAGCGGACTGAAGCTTTCTTT
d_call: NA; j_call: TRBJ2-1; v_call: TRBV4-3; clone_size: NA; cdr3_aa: CASSQEKANYNEQFF; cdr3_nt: TGCGCCAGCAGCCAAGAGAAAGCGAATTACAATGAGCAGTTCTTC
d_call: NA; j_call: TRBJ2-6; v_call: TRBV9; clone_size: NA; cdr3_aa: CASSVGVSSGANVLTF; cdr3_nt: TGTGCCAGCAGCGTCGGCGTATCCTCTGGGGCCAACGTCCTGACTTTC
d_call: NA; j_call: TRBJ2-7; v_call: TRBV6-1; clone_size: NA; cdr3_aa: CASIGGPRTHYEQYF; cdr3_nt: TGTGCCAGCATAGGGGGGCCCCGAACCCACTACGAGCAGTACTTC
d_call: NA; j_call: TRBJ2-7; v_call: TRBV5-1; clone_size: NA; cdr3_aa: CASSSPEKDLSRTEQYF; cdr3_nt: TGCGCCAGCAGTTCCCCGGAAAAGGACCTCTCGCGAACCGAGCAGTACTTC
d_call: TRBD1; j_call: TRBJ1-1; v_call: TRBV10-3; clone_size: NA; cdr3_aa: CAIRNPGTGGGQKAEAFF; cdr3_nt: TGTGCCATCAGGAACCCCGGGACAGGGGGGGGTCAAAAGGCTGAAGCTTTCTTT
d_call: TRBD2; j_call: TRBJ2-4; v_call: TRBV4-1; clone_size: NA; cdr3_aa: CASSQVPPSGSAKNIQYF; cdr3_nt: TGCGCCAGCAGCCAAGTTCCCCCTAGCGGTTCAGCCAAAAACATTCAGTACTTC
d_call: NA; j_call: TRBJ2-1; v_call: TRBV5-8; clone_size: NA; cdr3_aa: CASSSSANNEQFF; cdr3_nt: TGTGCCAGCAGCTCCTCCGCGAACAATGAGCAGTTCTTC
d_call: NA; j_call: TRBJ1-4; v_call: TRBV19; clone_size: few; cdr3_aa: CASAGTGRYEKLFF; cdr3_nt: TGTGCCAGTGCTGGTACAGGGAGGTATGAAAAACTGTTTTTT
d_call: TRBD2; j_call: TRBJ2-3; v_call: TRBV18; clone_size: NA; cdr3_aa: CASSPREGGTDTQYF; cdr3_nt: TGTGCCAGCTCACCCCGGGAGGGTGGGACAGATACGCAGTATTTT
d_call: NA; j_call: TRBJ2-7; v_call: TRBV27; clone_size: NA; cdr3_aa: CASSFFNSGSSYEQYF; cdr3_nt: TGTGCCAGCAGTTTTTTTAATTCTGGTAGCTCCTACGAGCAGTACTTC
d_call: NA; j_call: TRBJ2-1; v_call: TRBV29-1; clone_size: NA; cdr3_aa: CSVEWLSEQFF; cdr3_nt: TGCAGCGTTGAATGGTTGAGTGAGCAGTTCTTC
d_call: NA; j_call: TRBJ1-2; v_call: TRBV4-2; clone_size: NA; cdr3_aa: CASSQETGSGYTF; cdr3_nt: TGTGCCAGCAGCCAAGAGACGGGCAGCGGCTACACCTTC
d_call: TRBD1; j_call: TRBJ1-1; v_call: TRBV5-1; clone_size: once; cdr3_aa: CASSITGTGGTEAFF; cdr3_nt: TGCGCCAGCAGCATTACCGGGACAGGGGGCACTGAAGCTTTCTTT
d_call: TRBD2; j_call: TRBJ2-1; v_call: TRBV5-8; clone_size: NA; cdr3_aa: CASSWTSGTIHEQFF; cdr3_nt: TGTGCCAGCAGCTGGACTAGCGGGACAATCCATGAGCAGTTCTTC
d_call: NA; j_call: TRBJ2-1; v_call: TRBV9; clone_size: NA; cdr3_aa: CASSVGVLAPYNEQFF; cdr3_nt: TGTGCCAGCAGCGTAGGCGTGCTAGCCCCTTACAATGAGCAGTTCTTC
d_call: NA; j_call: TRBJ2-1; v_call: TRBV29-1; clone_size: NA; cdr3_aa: CSVEVYNEQFF; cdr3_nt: TGCAGCGTTGAGGTATACAATGAGCAGTTCTTC
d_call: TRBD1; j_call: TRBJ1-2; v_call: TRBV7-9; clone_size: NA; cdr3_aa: CASSFQTTTGVGGYTF; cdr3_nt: TGTGCCAGCAGTTTTCAAACTACAACAGGGGTCGGCGGCTACACCTTC
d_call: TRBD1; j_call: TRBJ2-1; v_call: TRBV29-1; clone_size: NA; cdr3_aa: CSVSRTGSNEQFF; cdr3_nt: TGCAGCGTTTCCAGGACAGGGTCCAATGAGCAGTTCTTC
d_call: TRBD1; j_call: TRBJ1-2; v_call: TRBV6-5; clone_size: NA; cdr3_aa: CASRLGQGVYGYTF; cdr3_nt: TGTGCCAGCAGACTCGGACAGGGTGTCTATGGCTACACCTTC
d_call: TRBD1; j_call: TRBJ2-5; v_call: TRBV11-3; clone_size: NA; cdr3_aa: CASSQGQQETQYF; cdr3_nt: TGTGCCAGCAGTCAGGGACAGCAAGAGACCCAGTACTTC
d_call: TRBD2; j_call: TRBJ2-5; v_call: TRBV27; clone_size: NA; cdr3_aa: CASSLDPSGRGETQYF; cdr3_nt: TGTGCCAGCAGTTTGGACCCGTCGGGGAGGGGAGAGACCCAGTACTTC
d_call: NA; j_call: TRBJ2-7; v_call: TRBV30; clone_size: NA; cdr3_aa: CAWRRAHLREQYF; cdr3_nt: TGTGCCTGGAGGAGGGCCCACCTGCGGGAGCAGTACTTC
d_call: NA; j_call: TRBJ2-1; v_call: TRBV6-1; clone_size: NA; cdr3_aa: CASSDEGAYEQFF; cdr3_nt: TGTGCCAGCAGTGACGAAGGGGCTTATGAGCAGTTCTTC
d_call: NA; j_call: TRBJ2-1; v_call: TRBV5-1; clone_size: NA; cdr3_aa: CASSAGAGRLNNEQFF; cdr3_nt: TGCGCCAGCAGCGCTGGGGCCGGGCGACTAAACAATGAGCAGTTCTTC
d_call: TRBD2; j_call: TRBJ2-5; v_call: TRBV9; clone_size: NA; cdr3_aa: CASSVGSGSGETQYF; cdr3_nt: TGTGCCAGCAGCGTAGGAAGCGGGAGTGGGGAGACCCAGTACTTC
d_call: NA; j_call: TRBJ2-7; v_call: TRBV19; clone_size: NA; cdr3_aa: CASANRVYKDEQYF; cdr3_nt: TGTGCCAGCGCCAACAGGGTGTATAAGGACGAGCAGTACTTC
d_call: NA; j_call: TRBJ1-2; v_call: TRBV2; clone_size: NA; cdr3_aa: CASRDPNTNYGYTF; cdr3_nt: TGTGCCAGCAGGGACCCGAATACCAACTATGGCTACACCTTC
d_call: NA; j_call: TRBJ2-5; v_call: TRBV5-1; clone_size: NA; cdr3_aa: CASSPGGGGGETQYF; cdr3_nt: TGCGCCAGCAGCCCCGGTGGTGGGGGAGGTGAGACCCAGTACTTC
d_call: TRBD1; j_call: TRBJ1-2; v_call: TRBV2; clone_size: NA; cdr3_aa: CASRDRTGRGGYTF; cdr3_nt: TGTGCCAGCAGGGACCGGACAGGGAGAGGTGGCTACACCTTC
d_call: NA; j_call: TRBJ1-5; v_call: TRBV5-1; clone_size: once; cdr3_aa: CASSSDGQPNQPQHF; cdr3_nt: TGCGCCAGCAGCTCCGACGGACAACCAAATCAGCCCCAGCATTTT
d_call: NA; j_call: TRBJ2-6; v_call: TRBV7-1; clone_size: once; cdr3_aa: CASSGRRRGQSRANVLTF; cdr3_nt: TGTGCCAGCAGCGGACGTAGACGAGGACAAAGTCGGGCCAACGTCCTGACTTTC
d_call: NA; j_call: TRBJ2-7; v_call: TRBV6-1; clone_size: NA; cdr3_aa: CASGAEDAYEQYF; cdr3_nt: TGTGCCAGCGGGGCGGAGGACGCCTACGAGCAGTACTTC
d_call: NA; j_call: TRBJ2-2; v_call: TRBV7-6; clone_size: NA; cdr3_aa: CASSQPNGPRNTGELFF; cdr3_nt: TGTGCCAGCAGCCAACCCAACGGACCCCGGAACACCGGGGAGCTGTTTTTT
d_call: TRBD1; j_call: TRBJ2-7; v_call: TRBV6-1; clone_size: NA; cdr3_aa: CASSEVQGASYEQYF; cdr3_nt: TGTGCCAGCAGTGAAGTACAGGGGGCTTCTTACGAGCAGTACTTC
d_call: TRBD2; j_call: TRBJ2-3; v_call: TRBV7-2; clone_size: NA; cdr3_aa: CASSLEYGGSGTDTQYF; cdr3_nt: TGTGCCAGCAGCTTAGAATATGGCGGGAGTGGTACAGATACGCAGTATTTT
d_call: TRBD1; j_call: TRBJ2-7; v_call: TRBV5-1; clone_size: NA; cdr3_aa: CASSQTGAYEQYF; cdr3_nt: TGCGCCAGCAGCCAGACAGGGGCCTACGAGCAGTACTTC
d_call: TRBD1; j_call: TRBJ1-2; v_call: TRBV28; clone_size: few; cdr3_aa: CASLRDSRGYTF; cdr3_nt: TGTGCCAGCCTCAGGGACAGTCGTGGCTACACCTTC
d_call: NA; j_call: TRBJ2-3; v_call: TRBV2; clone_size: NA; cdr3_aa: CASSELGYRTDTQYF; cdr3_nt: TGTGCCAGCAGTGAGTTGGGCTATAGGACAGATACGCAGTATTTT
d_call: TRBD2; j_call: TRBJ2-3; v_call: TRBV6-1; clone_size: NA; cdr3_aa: CASSNSGRARDTQYF; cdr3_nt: TGTGCCAGCAGCAATAGCGGGAGGGCCAGGGATACGCAGTATTTT
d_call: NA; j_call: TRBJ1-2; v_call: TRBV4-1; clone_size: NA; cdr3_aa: CASSQGDTQGYGYTF; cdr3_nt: TGCGCCAGCAGCCAGGGGGACACCCAAGGCTATGGCTACACCTTC
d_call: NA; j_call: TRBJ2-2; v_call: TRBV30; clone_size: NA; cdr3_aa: CAWRGTGELFF; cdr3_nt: TGTGCCTGGAGAGGGACCGGGGAGCTGTTTTTT
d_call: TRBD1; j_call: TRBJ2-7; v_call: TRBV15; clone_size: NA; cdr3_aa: CATRSRGSLEQYF; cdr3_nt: TGTGCCACCAGATCCAGGGGGTCCCTCGAGCAGTACTTC
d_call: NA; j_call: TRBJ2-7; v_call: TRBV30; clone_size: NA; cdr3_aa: CAWSGGAYEQYF; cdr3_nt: TGTGCCTGGAGCGGCGGTGCCTACGAGCAGTACTTC
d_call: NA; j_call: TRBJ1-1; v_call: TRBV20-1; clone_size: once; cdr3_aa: CSAETAEAFF; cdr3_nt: TGCAGTGCGGAGACGGCTGAAGCTTTCTTT
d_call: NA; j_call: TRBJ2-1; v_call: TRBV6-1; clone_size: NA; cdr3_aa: CASSEEAGMGNEQFF; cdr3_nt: TGTGCCAGCAGTGAAGAGGCGGGTATGGGCAATGAGCAGTTCTTC
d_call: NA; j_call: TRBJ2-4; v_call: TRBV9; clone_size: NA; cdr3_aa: CASSPGEIAKNIQYF; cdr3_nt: TGTGCCAGCAGCCCAGGGGAGATAGCCAAAAACATTCAGTACTTC
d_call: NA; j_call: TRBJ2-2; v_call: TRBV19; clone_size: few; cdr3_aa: CASKKGPNTGELFF; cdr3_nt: TGTGCCAGTAAAAAGGGTCCGAACACCGGGGAGCTGTTTTTT
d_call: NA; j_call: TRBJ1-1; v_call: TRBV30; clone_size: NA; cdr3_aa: CAWSVGGLTEAFF; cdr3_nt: TGTGCCTGGAGTGTTGGGGGGCTCACTGAAGCTTTCTTT
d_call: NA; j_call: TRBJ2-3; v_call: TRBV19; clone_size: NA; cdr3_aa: CASSEIGTQYF; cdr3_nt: TGTGCCAGTAGTGAGATCGGTACGCAGTATTTT
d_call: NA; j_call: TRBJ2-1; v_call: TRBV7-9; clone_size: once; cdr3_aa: CASTALTGSSYNEQFF; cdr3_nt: TGTGCCAGCACCGCCTTAACAGGGAGCTCCTACAATGAGCAGTTCTTC
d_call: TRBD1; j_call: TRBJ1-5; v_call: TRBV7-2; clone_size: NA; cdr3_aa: CASSSGQGGHQPQHF; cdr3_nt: TGTGCCAGCAGCTCCGGACAGGGAGGACATCAGCCCCAGCATTTT
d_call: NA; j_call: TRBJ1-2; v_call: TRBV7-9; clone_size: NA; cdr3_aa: CASSGSGGYGYTF; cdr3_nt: TGTGCCAGCAGCGGGAGTGGGGGCTATGGCTACACCTTC
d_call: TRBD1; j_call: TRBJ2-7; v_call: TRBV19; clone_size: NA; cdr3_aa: CASSTIPRTGVGYEQYF; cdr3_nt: TGTGCCAGTAGTACCATCCCCCGGACAGGGGTAGGCTACGAGCAGTACTTC
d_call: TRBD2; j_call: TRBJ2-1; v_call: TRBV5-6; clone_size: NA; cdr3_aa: CASTISGSSYNEQFF; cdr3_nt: TGTGCCAGCACCATTAGCGGGAGCTCCTACAATGAGCAGTTCTTC
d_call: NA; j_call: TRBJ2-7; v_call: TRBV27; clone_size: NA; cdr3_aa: CASSFGGPTYEQYF; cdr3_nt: TGTGCCAGCAGTTTCGGGGGGCCAACCTACGAGCAGTACTTC